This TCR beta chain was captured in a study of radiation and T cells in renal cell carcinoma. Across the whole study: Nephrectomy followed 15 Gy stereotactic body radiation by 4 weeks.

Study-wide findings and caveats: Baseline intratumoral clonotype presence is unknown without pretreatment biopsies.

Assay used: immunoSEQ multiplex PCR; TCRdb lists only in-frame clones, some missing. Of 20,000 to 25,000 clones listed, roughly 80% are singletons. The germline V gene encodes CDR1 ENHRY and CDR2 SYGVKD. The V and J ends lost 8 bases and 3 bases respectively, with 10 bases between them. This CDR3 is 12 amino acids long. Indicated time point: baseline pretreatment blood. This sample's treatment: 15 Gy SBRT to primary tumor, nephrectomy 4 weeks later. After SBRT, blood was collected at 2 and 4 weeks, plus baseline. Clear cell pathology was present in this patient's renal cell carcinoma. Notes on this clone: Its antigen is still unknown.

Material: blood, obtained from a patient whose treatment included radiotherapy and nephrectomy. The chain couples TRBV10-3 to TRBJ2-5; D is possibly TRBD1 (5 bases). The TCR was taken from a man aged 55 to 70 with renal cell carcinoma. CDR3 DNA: TGTGCCATCGGTGGACAAAAAGAGACCCAGTACTTC. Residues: CAIGGQKETQYF.